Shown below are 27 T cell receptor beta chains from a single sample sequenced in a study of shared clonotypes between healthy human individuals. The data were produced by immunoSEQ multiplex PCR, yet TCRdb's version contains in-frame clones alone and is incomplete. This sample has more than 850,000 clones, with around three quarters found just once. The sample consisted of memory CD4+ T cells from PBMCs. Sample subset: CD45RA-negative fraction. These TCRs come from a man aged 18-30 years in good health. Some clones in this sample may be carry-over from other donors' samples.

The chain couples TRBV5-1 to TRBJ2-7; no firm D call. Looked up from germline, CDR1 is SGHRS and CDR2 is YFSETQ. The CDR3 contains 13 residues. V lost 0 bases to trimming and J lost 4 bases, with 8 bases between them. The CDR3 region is CASSLGRLYEQYF. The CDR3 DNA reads TGCGCCAGCAGCTTGGGTCGCCTTTACGAGCAGTACTTC. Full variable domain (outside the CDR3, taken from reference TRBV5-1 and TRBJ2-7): KAGVTQTPRYLIKTRGQQVTLSCSPISGHRSVSWYQQTPGQGLQFLFEYFSETQRNKGNFPGRFSGRQFSNSRSEMNVSTLELGDSALYLCASSLGRLYEQYFGPGTRLTVT.

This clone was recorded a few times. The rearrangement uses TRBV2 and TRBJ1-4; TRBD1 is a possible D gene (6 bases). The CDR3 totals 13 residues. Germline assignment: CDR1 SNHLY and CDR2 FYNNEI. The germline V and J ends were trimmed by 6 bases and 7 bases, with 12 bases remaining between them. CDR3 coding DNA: TGTGCCAGCAGGCCTGGACAGCCTGAAAAACTGTTTTTT. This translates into CASRPGQPEKLFF.

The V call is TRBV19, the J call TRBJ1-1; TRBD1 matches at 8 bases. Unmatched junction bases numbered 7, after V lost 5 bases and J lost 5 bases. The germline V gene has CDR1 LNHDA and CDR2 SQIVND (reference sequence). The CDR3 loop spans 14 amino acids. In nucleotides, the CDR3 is TGTGCCAGTAGTTCCACAGGGGGAAGGACTGAAGCTTTCTTT. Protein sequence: CASSSTGGRTEAFF.

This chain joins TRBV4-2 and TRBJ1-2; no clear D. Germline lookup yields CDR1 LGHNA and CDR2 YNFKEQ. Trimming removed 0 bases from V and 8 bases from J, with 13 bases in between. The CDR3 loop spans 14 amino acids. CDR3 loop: CASSQDLSQTGYTF. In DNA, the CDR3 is TGTGCCAGCAGCCAAGATCTTAGTCAGACGGGCTACACCTTC.

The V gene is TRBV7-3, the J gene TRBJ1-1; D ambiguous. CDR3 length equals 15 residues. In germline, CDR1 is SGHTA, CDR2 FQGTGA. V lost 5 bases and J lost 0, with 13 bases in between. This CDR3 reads CASSPRNSMNTEAFF. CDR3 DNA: TGTGCCAGCAGCCCCCGGAACTCTATGAACACTGAAGCTTTCTTT. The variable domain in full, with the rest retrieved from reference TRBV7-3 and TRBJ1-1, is GAGVSQTPSNKVTEKGKYVELRCDPISGHTALYWYRQSLGQGPEFLIYFQGTGAADDSGLPNDRFFAVRPEGSVSTLKIQRTERGDSAVYLCASSPRNSMNTEAFFGQGTRLTVV.

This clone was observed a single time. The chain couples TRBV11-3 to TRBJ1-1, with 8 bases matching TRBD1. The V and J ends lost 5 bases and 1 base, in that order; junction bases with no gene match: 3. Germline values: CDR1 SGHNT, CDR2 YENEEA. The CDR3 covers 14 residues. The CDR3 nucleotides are TGTGCCAGCAGCGAGGGACAGGAGAACACTGAAGCTTTCTTT. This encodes CASSEGQENTEAFF.

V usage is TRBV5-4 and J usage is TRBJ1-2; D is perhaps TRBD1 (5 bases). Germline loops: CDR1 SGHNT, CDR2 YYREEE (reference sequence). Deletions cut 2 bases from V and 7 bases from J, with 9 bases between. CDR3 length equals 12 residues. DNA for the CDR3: TGTGCCAGCAGCTTTACAGGTTTTGGCTACACCTTC. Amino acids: CASSFTGFGYTF.

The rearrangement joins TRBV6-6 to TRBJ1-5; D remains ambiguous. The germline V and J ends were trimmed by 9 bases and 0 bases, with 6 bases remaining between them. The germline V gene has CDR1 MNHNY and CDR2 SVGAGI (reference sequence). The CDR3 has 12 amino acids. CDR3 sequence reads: CASGFSNQPQHF. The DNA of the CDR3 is TGTGCCAGTGGGTTTAGCAATCAGCCCCAGCATTTT.

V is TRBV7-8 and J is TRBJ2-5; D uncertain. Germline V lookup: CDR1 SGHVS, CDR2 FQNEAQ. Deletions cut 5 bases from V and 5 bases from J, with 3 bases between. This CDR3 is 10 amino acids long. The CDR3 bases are TGTGCCAGCAGCGACGAGACCCAGTACTTC. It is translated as CASSDETQYF.

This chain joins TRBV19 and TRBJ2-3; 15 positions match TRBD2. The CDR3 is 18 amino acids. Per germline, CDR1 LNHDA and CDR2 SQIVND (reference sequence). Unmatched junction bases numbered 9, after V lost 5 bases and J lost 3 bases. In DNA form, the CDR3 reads TGTGCCAGTAGTCTCGACGGACTAGCGGGAGGGCGGACAGATACGCAGTATTTT. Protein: CASSLDGLAGGRTDTQYF.

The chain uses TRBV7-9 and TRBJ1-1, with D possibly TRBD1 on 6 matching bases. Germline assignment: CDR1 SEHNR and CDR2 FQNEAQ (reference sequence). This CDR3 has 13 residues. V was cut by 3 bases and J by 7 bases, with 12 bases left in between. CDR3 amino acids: CASSFWTDVEAFF. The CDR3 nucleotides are TGTGCCAGCAGCTTCTGGACAGATGTTGAAGCTTTCTTT.

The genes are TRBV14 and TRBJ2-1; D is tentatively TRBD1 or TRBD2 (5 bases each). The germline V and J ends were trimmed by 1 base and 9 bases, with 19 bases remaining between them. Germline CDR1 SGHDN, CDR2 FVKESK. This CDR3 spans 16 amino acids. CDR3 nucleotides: TGTGCCAGCAGCCAAGGTCCAGGGACGAAATTGAGTGAGCAGTTCTTC. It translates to CASSQGPGTKLSEQFF.

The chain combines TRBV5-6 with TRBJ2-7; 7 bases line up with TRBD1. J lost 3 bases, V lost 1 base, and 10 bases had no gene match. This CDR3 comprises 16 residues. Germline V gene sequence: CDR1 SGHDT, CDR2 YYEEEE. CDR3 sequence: CASSLQGPTGNYEQYF. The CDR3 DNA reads TGTGCCAGCAGCTTGCAGGGGCCGACAGGGAACTACGAGCAGTACTTC.

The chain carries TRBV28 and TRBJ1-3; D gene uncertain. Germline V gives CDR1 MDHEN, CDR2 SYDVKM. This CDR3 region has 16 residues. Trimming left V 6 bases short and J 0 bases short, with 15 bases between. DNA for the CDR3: TGTGCCAGCAGGCGATTTGGAGGACCCTCTGGAAACACCATATATTTT. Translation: CASRRFGGPSGNTIYF.

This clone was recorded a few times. CDR3 amino acids: CASSRGGYGYTF. The CDR3 DNA reads as TGTGCCAGCAGTAGAGGGGGGTATGGCTACACCTTC. The chain uses TRBV6-5 and TRBJ1-2, with TRBD1 as a possible D gene (6 bases). This CDR3 is built from 12 residues. Germline V gene sequence: CDR1 MNHEY, CDR2 SVGAGI. V was clipped by 5 bases and J by 5 bases, with 9 bases between them.

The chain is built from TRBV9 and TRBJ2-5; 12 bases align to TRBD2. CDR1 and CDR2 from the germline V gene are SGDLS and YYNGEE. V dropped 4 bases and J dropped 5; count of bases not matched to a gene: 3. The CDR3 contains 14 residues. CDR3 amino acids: CASSSTSGRETQYF. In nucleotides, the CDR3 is TGTGCCAGCAGCTCCACTAGCGGGAGGGAGACCCAGTACTTC. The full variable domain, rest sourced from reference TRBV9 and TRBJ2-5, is DSGVTQTPKHLITATGQRVTLRCSPRSGDLSVYWYQQSLDQGLQFLIQYYNGEERAKGNILERFSAQQFPDLHSELNLSSLELGDSALYFCASSSTSGRETQYFGPGTRLLVL.

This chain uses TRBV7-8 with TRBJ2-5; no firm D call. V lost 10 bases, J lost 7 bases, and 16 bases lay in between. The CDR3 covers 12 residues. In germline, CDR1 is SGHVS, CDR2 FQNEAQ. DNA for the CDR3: TGTGCCACCTCTATGGACGTTGGGACCCAGTACTTC. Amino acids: CATSMDVGTQYF.

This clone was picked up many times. The CDR3 sequence is CASSSKPINGHTDTQYF. The DNA of the CDR3 is TGCGCCAGCAGCTCCAAACCTATTAACGGACACACAGATACGCAGTATTTT. The gene calls are TRBV5-1 and TRBJ2-3; TRBD1 might be the D (5 bases). Germline values: CDR1 SGHRS, CDR2 YFSETQ. The CDR3 has 17 amino acids. V was trimmed by 3 bases and J by 2 bases, leaving 19 bases between them. Looking up the rest from reference TRBV5-1 and TRBJ2-3 gives the full variable domain: KAGVTQTPRYLIKTRGQQVTLSCSPISGHRSVSWYQQTPGQGLQFLFEYFSETQRNKGNFPGRFSGRQFSNSRSEMNVSTLELGDSALYLCASSSKPINGHTDTQYFGPGTRLTVL.

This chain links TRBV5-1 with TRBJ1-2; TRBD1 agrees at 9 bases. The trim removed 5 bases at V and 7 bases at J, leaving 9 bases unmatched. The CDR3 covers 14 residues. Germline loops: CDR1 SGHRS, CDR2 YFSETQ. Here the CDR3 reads CASSPSGQGFGYTF. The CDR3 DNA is TGCGCCAGCAGTCCATCCGGACAGGGGTTTGGCTACACCTTC.

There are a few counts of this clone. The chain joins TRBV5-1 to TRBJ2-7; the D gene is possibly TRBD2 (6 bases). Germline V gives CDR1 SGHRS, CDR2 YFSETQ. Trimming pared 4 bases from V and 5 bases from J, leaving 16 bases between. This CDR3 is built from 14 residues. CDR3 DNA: TGCGCCAGCAGCAGGAGGGACTGGGAGAACGAGCAGTACTTC. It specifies CASSRRDWENEQYF.

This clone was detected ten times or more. CDR3 protein: CSVEASASGYQETQYF. DNA for the CDR3: TGCAGCGTTGAAGCCAGTGCTAGCGGGTACCAAGAGACCCAGTACTTC. The rearrangement links TRBV29-1 to TRBJ2-5; 8 bases agree with TRBD2. V lost 1 base, J lost 0 bases, and 7 bases stayed unmatched. Looked up from germline, CDR1 is SQVTM and CDR2 is ANQGSEA. The CDR3 contains 16 residues.

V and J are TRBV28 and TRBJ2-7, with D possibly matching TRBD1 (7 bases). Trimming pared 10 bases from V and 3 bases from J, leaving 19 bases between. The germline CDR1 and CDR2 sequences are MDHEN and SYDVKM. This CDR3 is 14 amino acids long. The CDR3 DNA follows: TGTGCCACCTCCCAGGGGGGATTGAGCTACGAGCAGTACTTC. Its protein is CATSQGGLSYEQYF.

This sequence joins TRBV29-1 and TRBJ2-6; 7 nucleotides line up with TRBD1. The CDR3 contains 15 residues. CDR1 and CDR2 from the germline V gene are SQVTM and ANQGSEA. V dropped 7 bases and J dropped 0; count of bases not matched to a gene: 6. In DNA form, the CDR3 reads TGCAGCGCCCGGGACAGCACCTCTGGGGCCAACGTCCTGACTTTC. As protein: CSARDSTSGANVLTF.

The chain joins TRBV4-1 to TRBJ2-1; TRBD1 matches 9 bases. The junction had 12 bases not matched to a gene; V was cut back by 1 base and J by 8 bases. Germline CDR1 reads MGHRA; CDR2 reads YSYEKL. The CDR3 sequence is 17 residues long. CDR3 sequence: CASSQGTPGTGYHEQFF. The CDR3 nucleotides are TGCGCCAGCAGCCAAGGGACCCCGGGGACAGGGTACCATGAGCAGTTCTTC.

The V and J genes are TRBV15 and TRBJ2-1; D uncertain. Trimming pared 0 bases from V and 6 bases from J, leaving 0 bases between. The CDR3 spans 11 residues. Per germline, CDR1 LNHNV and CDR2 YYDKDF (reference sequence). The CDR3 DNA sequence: TGTGCCACCAGCAGAGACAATGAGCAGTTCTTC. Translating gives CATSRDNEQFF.

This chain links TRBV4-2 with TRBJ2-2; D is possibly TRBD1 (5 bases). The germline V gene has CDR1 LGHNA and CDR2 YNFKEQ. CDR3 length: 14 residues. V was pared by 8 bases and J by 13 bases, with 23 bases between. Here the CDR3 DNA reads TGTGCCAGCGGGGCTTTCGACCGATCGGAGAGGCTGTTTTTT. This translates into CASGAFDRSERLFF.

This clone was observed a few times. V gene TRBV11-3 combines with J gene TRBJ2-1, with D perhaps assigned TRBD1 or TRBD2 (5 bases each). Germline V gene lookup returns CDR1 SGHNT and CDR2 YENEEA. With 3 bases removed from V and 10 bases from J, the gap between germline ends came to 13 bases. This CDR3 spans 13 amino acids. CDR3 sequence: CASSFGTFTEQFF. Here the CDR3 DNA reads TGTGCCAGCAGCTTTGGGACGTTTACGGAGCAGTTCTTC.